This T cell receptor (beta chain) was identified in a study of blood T cell repertoires in COVID-19. Study in general: In each case, the material was cDNA or gDNA derived from T cells, B-cell-depleted T cells, or PBMCs.

The protocol was immunoSEQ multiplex PCR, while the TCRdb copy is restricted to in-frame clones and leaves out a portion. The table lists 110,000 or so clones, approximately 76% of them singletons, with roughly a fifth in the top ten. The clonotype originates from a woman aged 65 to 85 with acute or convalescent COVID-19. The material sequenced was peripheral blood.

CDR3 sequence reads: CASSIGGGANTGELFF. The CDR3 DNA reads TGTGCCAGTAGTATAGGGGGAGGGGCGAACACCGGGGAGCTGTTTTTT. The V call is TRBV19, the J call TRBJ2-2; 7 bases match TRBD2. The CDR3 totals 16 residues. The germline gives CDR1 LNHDA, CDR2 SQIVND (reference sequence). Unmatched junction bases numbered 2, after V lost 1 base and J lost 0 bases. Together with reference TRBV19 and TRBJ2-2, the CDR3 gives the full variable domain: DGGITQSPKYLFRKEGQNVTLSCEQNLNHDAMYWYRQDPGQGLRLIYYSQIVNDFQKGDIAEGYSVSREKKESFPLTVTSAQKNPTAFYLCASSIGGGANTGELFFGEGSRLTVL.